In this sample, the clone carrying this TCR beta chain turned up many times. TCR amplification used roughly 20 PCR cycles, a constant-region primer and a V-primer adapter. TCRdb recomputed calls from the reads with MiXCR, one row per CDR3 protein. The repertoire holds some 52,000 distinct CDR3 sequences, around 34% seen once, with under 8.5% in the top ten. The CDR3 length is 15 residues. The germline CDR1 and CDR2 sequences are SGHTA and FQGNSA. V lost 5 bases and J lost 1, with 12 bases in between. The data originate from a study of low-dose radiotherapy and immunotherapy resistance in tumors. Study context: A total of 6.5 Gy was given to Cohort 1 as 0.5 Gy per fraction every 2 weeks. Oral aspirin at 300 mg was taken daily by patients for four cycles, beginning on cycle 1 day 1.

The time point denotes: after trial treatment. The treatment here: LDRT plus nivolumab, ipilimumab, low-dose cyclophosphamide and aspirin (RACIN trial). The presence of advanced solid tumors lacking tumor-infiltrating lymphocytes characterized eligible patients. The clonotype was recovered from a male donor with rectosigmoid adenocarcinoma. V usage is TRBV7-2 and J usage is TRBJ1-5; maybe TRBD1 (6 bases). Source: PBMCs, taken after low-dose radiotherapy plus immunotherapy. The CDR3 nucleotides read TGTGCCAGCAGCGCAGGGGTCCAGAGCAATCAGCCCCAGCATTTT. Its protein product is CASSAGVQSNQPQHF.